These 16 T cell receptor beta chains were sequenced from one sample in a study of CD8 T cells in ankylosing spondylitis. Whole-study findings and limits: For ankylosing spondylitis blood, a TCR beta motif of about 8 highly homologous variants appeared characteristic.

Antigens of these TCRs are unknown. From the 5' RACE reads, TCRdb called clonotypes with MiXCR, one entry per CDR3 protein. The sample consists of about 440,000 distinct CDR3 sequences, roughly 15% of them appearing once. Sequenced input: blood, either unsorted or a sorted T cell fraction (not recorded which). The source of these receptors is a male donor with ankylosing spondylitis.

In its sample, this clonotype was seen a few times. V and J are TRBV4-1 and TRBJ1-5; maybe TRBD1 (5 bases). Trimming stripped 1 base from V and 0 bases from J, with 13 bases between. The CDR3 extends over 17 amino acids. Germline assignment: CDR1 MGHRA and CDR2 YSYEKL. The CDR3 DNA is TGCGCCAGCAGCCAAGTTGATATGGGGGTTAGCAATCAGCCCCAGCATTTT. It yields the protein CASSQVDMGVSNQPQHF.

This clonotype was picked up many times. The rearrangement uses TRBV12-3 or TRBV12-4 and TRBJ2-7; D is possibly TRBD1 (6 bases). V was shortened by 0 bases and J by 4 bases, with 16 bases between the two germline ends. CDR3 length: 16 amino acids. As DNA, the CDR3 is TGTGCCAGCAGTTTAGCGCTAGGGGGACACTCATACGAGCAGTACTTC. This gives the protein CASSLALGGHSYEQYF.

This rearrangement joins TRBV12-3 or TRBV12-4 to TRBJ1-4; a possible D gene is TRBD1 (5 bases). V lost 3 bases and J lost 1, with 12 bases in between. The CDR3 covers 16 residues. CDR3 sequence: CASSFGTSGTNEKLFF. CDR3 DNA sequence: TGTGCCAGCAGTTTTGGGACGAGCGGAACTAATGAAAAACTGTTTTTT.

The chain joins TRBV28 to TRBJ2-3; 10 nucleotides align to TRBD2. The CDR3 sequence is 20 residues long. Germline loops: CDR1 MDHEN, CDR2 SYDVKM. With V trimmed by 4 bases and J by 4 bases, 20 bases remained unmatched. CDR3 bases: TGTGCCAGCAGTTCGCCCCCTACTAGCGGGAATTTTTTCGGACCAGATACGCAGTATTTT. Encoded protein: CASSSPPTSGNFFGPDTQYF.

This clonotype was seen a handful of times. The V call is TRBV7-2, the J call TRBJ1-1, with D possibly matching TRBD1 (5 bases). V was shortened by 5 bases and J by 1 base, with 14 bases between the two germline ends. The CDR3 extends over 15 amino acids. Germline V gives CDR1 SGHTA, CDR2 FQGNSA. As DNA, the CDR3 is TGTGCCAGCAGCATAAAGGACACCTCGAACACTGAAGCTTTCTTT. Amino acid sequence: CASSIKDTSNTEAFF.

This chain connects TRBV6-5 to TRBJ2-7; 7 nucleotides agree with TRBD1. V gave up 0 bases and J gave up 6 bases; unmatched junction bases: 11. The germline V gene has CDR1 MNHEY and CDR2 SVGAGI. This CDR3 has 16 amino acids. The CDR3 nucleotides are TGTGCCAGCAGTTACTCGGCGCGACAGGGAAGGAGCGAGCAGTACTTC. Protein sequence: CASSYSARQGRSEQYF.

The sample holds many counts of this clonotype. The chain's CDR3 is CSVGLAGDTQYF. The CDR3, as DNA: TGCAGCGTTGGACTAGCCGGAGATACGCAGTATTTT. The chain carries TRBV29-1 and TRBJ2-3; 7 positions agree with TRBD2. The CDR3 has 12 residues. Per the germline V gene, CDR1 is SQVTM and CDR2 is ANQGSEA. V dropped 4 bases and J dropped 5; count of bases not matched to a gene: 3.

The V and J genes are TRBV7-2 and TRBJ1-2, with D possibly being TRBD1 (5 bases). Germline V gene data show CDR1 as SGHTA and CDR2 as FQGNSA. There are 14 residues in the CDR3. V was trimmed by 1 base and J by 4 bases, leaving 10 bases between them. The CDR3 loop reads CASSLESDTYGYTF. In DNA, the CDR3 is TGTGCCAGCAGCTTAGAATCGGACACCTATGGCTACACCTTC.

The sample holds many counts of this clonotype. The rearrangement uses TRBV12-3 or TRBV12-4 and TRBJ2-7, with D maybe TRBD1 (6 bases). Deletions cut 11 bases from V and 3 bases from J, with 14 bases between. This CDR3 is built from 12 residues. The CDR3 sequence: CAAGRGNYEQYF. The CDR3 DNA reads as TGTGCCGCGGGCAGGGGAAACTACGAGCAGTACTTC.

The chain recombines TRBV7-9 with TRBJ2-1, with D perhaps TRBD2 (6 bases). The CDR3 spans 15 residues. The germline gives CDR1 SEHNR, CDR2 FQNEAQ (reference sequence). V lost 4 bases and J lost 5, with 15 bases in between. The DNA for the CDR3 is TGTGCCAGCAGCTCACTCCGGGACTCTGACAATGAGCAGTTCTTC. Its protein product is CASSSLRDSDNEQFF.

The J gene is TRBJ2-1, the V gene TRBV20-1; TRBD2 matches 8 bases. CDR3 size: 16 residues. Germline assignment: CDR1 DFQATT and CDR2 SNEGSKA (reference sequence). V lost 6 bases and J lost 1; bases outside the gene matches: 11. The CDR3 nucleotides are TGCAGTGCCCTATCTGACGCGGGGGGATCCTACAATGAGCAGTTCTTC. As protein: CSALSDAGGSYNEQFF.

The chain combines TRBV7-3 with TRBJ2-3, with 11 positions matching TRBD2. Losses at the gene ends were 4 bases for V and 2 bases for J; bases not matched to a gene: 5. The CDR3 is 16 amino acids. Germline V gene data show CDR1 as SGHTA and CDR2 as FQGTGA. In DNA form, the CDR3 reads TGTGCCAGCAGCTCGTTAGCGGGGGGGGCCACAGATACGCAGTATTTT. It is translated as CASSSLAGGATDTQYF. Full variable domain (outside the CDR3, taken from reference TRBV7-3 and TRBJ2-3): GAGVSQTPSNKVTEKGKYVELRCDPISGHTALYWYRQSLGQGPEFLIYFQGTGAADDSGLPNDRFFAVRPEGSVSTLKIQRTERGDSAVYLCASSSLAGGATDTQYFGPGTRLTVL.

This clonotype was observed a few times. The V gene is TRBV28, the J gene TRBJ2-7, with 7 bases aligning to TRBD1. CDR3 length equals 14 residues. The V gene end was trimmed by 6 bases and the J gene end by 4 bases; junction bases not matched to a gene: 9. Germline V CDR1 and CDR2: MDHEN, SYDVKM. The DNA for the CDR3 is TGTGCCAGCAGGGGGGCAGGGGGTTTTTACGAGCAGTACTTC. Amino acids: CASRGAGGFYEQYF.

The chain's CDR3 is CASSLGGGIGYTF. For the CDR3, the DNA is TGCGCCAGCAGCTTAGGAGGGGGCATTGGCTACACCTTC. The chain couples TRBV5-1 to TRBJ1-2; 7 nucleotides line up with TRBD1. Germline V gives CDR1 SGHRS, CDR2 YFSETQ. The V segment lost 2 bases and the J segment 7 bases; nucleotides outside the gene matches: 5. The CDR3 sequence is 13 residues long.

This clonotype was counted only a few times. The CDR3 sequence is CATRTGTEAFF. DNA of the CDR3: TGTGCCACCCGAACCGGGACAGAAGCTTTCTTT. V gene TRBV2 combines with J gene TRBJ1-1, with a weak D call TRBD1 (6 bases). This CDR3 has 11 amino acids. V was trimmed by 10 bases and J by 8 bases, leaving 14 bases between them. CDR1 SNHLY and CDR2 FYNNEI come from the germline V gene. Filled out from reference TRBV2 and TRBJ1-1, the complete variable domain reads EPEVTQTPSHQVTQMGQEVILRCVPISNHLYFYWYRQILGQKVEFLVSFYNNEISEKSEIFDDQFSVERPDGSNFTLKIRSTKLEDSAMYFCATRTGTEAFFGQGTRLTVV.

In its sample, this clonotype was seen a few times. V and J are TRBV6-2 or TRBV6-3 and TRBJ1-1; D is unresolved. The length of the CDR3 is 12 residues. Trimming left V 3 bases short and J 7 bases short, with 9 bases between. Per the germline V gene, CDR1 is MNHEY and CDR2 is SVGEGT. The CDR3 loop reads CASSYLANEAFF. Written as DNA, the CDR3 is TGTGCCAGCAGTTATTTGGCCAATGAAGCTTTCTTT.